A single sample gave rise to the 30 T cell receptor beta chains below, sequenced in a study of memory CD4+ T cells and cytomegalovirus serostatus. Single viable CD3+CD4+CD8-CD45RO+ cells were sorted as the memory CD4+ T cells. Assay used: immunoSEQ multiplex PCR; TCRdb lists only in-frame clones, some missing. This repertoire shows under 55,000 clones, roughly three quarters found once; its top ten account for more than 0.65%. The source material was memory CD4+ T cells from blood. The receptors stem from an adult in good health and CMV-seronegative.

The table lists this clone with a few counts. The rearrangement links TRBV28 to TRBJ2-1; possible D gene TRBD2, 7 bases. V lost 2 bases and J lost 11, with 19 bases in between. This CDR3 region has 15 residues. The germline V gene has CDR1 MDHEN and CDR2 SYDVKM. The CDR3 DNA reads as TGTGCCAGCAGTTTAGTGGCGGGGGCTACACCCAAGCAGTTCTTC. Protein sequence: CASSLVAGATPKQFF. Supplemented by reference TRBV28 and TRBJ2-1, the full variable domain reads DVKVTQSSRYLVKRTGEKVFLECVQDMDHENMFWYRQDPGLGLRLIYFSYDVKMKEKGDIPEGYSVSREKKERFSLILESASTNQTSMYLCASSLVAGATPKQFFGPGTRLTVL.

The V gene is TRBV18, the J gene TRBJ2-1, with 10 bases lining up with TRBD2. V shed 3 bases, J shed 3 bases, and the junction held 11 bases outside the gene matches. The CDR3 sequence is 18 residues long. Per the germline V gene, CDR1 is KGHSH and CDR2 is LQKENI. The CDR3 coding sequence is TGTGCCAGCTCACCTGTAACACAAGCGGGAGGGATCTACAATGAGCAGTTCTTC. This gives the protein CASSPVTQAGGIYNEQFF.

This chain links TRBV7-9 with TRBJ2-5; D remains unclear. Germline V gene sequence: CDR1 SEHNR, CDR2 FQNEAQ (reference sequence). This CDR3 spans 13 amino acids. V was shortened by 5 bases and J by 1 base, with 8 bases between the two germline ends. As DNA, the CDR3 is TGTGCCAGCAGCCGAGGTCCCCAAGAGACCCAGTACTTC. Its translation is CASSRGPQETQYF.

The chain couples TRBV7-9 to TRBJ2-3; 8 nucleotides line up with TRBD1. CDR3 length: 14 residues. The germline V gene has CDR1 SEHNR and CDR2 FQNEAQ (reference sequence). Losses at the gene ends were 3 bases for V and 3 bases for J; bases not matched to a gene: 2. CDR3 DNA sequence: TGTGCCAGCAGCTTCGACAGGGGAACAGATACGCAGTATTTT. This translates into CASSFDRGTDTQYF.

The chain carries TRBV5-1 and TRBJ2-6; D is unresolved. Per the germline V gene, CDR1 is SGHRS and CDR2 is YFSETQ. Trimming pared 0 bases from V and 0 bases from J, leaving 4 bases between. CDR3 size: 15 residues. The CDR3 nucleotides are TGCGCCAGCAGCTTGGGCTCCTCTGGGGCCAACGTCCTGACTTTC. The encoded protein is CASSLGSSGANVLTF.

The gene calls are TRBV9 and TRBJ2-5; a possible D gene is TRBD1 (6 bases). The CDR3 length is 15 residues. With 0 bases removed from V and 4 bases from J, the gap between germline ends came to 13 bases. From germline, CDR1 is SGDLS and CDR2 YYNGEE. In nucleotides, the CDR3 is TGTGCCAGCAGCGTAGACAGGGACCCAACAGAGACCCAGTACTTC. It codes for CASSVDRDPTETQYF.

The J gene is TRBJ2-7, the V gene TRBV27; D may be TRBD1 (5 bases). The V gene's germline CDR1 is MNHEY and CDR2 SMNVEV (reference sequence). This CDR3 comprises 14 residues. Between the trimmed V and J ends, which lost 5 bases and 4 bases, there was a span of 15 bases. CDR3 sequence: CASSRKGFKYEQYF. CDR3 in DNA: TGTGCCAGCAGTAGAAAGGGGTTTAAGTACGAGCAGTACTTC.

This rearrangement joins TRBV19 to TRBJ2-5; 9 nucleotides match TRBD1. V gave up 5 bases and J gave up 7 bases; unmatched junction bases: 5. Germline values: CDR1 LNHDA, CDR2 SQIVND (reference sequence). The CDR3 has 13 amino acids. The CDR3 sequence is CASSLGQGGTQYF. In nucleotides, the CDR3 is TGTGCCAGTAGTTTGGGACAGGGAGGGACCCAGTACTTC.

The V and J genes are TRBV11-2 and TRBJ1-1; a possible D gene is TRBD1 (5 bases). The length of the CDR3 is 14 residues. V was pared by 5 bases and J by 1 base, with 11 bases between. Germline V lookup: CDR1 SGHAT, CDR2 FQNNGV. CDR3 in amino acids: CASSRIQGNTEAFF. The CDR3, as DNA: TGTGCCAGCAGCCGAATTCAGGGGAACACTGAAGCTTTCTTT.

This rearrangement joins TRBV19 to TRBJ2-3; D not resolved. Trimming took 8 bases from V and 6 from J, leaving 18 bases between them. The CDR3 has 14 residues. Germline V gene sequence: CDR1 LNHDA, CDR2 SQIVND (reference sequence). CDR3 in DNA: TGTGCCAGTTCTAGGGCTAAAGGCTACGATACGCAGTATTTT. Translation gives CASSRAKGYDTQYF.

The chain recombines TRBV2 with TRBJ2-1; 9 nucleotides agree with TRBD1. From germline, CDR1 is SNHLY and CDR2 FYNNEI. CDR3 length: 15 amino acids. J was trimmed by 1 base and V by 7 bases; bases with no gene match: 5. CDR3 amino acids: CASTLDRGSYNEQFF. CDR3 in DNA: TGTGCCAGCACCTTAGACAGGGGGTCCTACAATGAGCAGTTCTTC.

For the CDR3, the DNA is TGTGCCAGCAGAACGACGGACAATCAGCCCCAGCATTTT. Its translation: CASRTTDNQPQHF. The genes are TRBV6-1 and TRBJ1-5, with D uncertain. V gave up 6 bases and J gave up 3 bases, with 9 bases separating them. The CDR3 is made up of 13 amino acids. In germline, CDR1 is MNHNS, CDR2 SASEGT.

The chain has TRBV6-5 and TRBJ1-2; possibly TRBD1 for D (5 bases). The CDR3 totals 15 residues. Germline values: CDR1 MNHEY, CDR2 SVGAGI. Trimming shortened V by 0 bases and J by 4 bases, and 12 bases separated the two germline ends. CDR3 sequence (DNA): TGTGCCAGCAGTTACTCCCAGGGTCCGAGCTATGGCTACACCTTC. Translated, it gives CASSYSQGPSYGYTF.

This chain joins TRBV5-4 and TRBJ1-1; D might be TRBD1 (5 bases). Germline assignment: CDR1 SGHNT and CDR2 YYREEE (reference sequence). Trimming pared 5 bases from V and 4 bases from J, leaving 15 bases between. This CDR3 comprises 14 residues. Here the CDR3 reads CASRSGLGSTEAFF. Written as DNA, the CDR3 is TGTGCCAGCAGGTCAGGGTTGGGGAGCACTGAAGCTTTCTTT.

The rearrangement uses TRBV2 and TRBJ2-2; 8 nucleotides align to TRBD2. This CDR3 is built from 16 residues. Trimming at V came to 4 bases and at J to 6 bases, leaving 10 bases not matched to a gene. Germline CDR1 reads SNHLY; CDR2 reads FYNNEI. The CDR3 bases are TGTGCCAGCAGTGTGAGCGGGAGTCTGAGAGCCGGGGAGCTGTTTTTT. Its translation: CASSVSGSLRAGELFF.

This clone was picked up one time. The chain combines TRBV14 with TRBJ1-1, with a tentative D call TRBD1 (5 bases). In germline, CDR1 is SGHDN, CDR2 FVKESK. CDR3 length equals 14 residues. The V gene lost 4 bases and the J gene lost 1 base, with 10 bases spanning the gap. The CDR3 DNA reads as TGTGCCAGCAGCCGACTCGACAGGAACACTGAAGCTTTCTTT. Its protein product is CASSRLDRNTEAFF.

The chain is built from TRBV5-1 and TRBJ1-1; weak D call: TRBD1 (5 bases). V lost 4 bases, J lost 0 bases, and 19 bases lay in between. This CDR3 contains 17 residues. Germline lookup yields CDR1 SGHRS and CDR2 YFSETQ. The CDR3: CASSPTGSKGVNTEAFF. CDR3 DNA sequence: TGCGCCAGCAGCCCCACCGGATCTAAAGGGGTGAACACTGAAGCTTTCTTT.

The chain couples TRBV6-1 to TRBJ1-5, with 9 positions matching TRBD1. V lost 4 bases and J lost 6; bases outside the gene matches: 13. This CDR3 has 17 residues. Germline V CDR1 and CDR2: MNHNS, SASEGT. This chain's CDR3 is CASSAFNTGGFSQPQHF. Written as DNA, the CDR3 is TGTGCCAGCAGTGCCTTCAATACAGGGGGCTTTAGTCAGCCCCAGCATTTT.

The rearrangement links TRBV5-1 to TRBJ1-4, with 9 nucleotides matching TRBD1. Trimming took 3 bases from V and 7 from J; bases not matched to a gene: 4. CDR1 SGHRS and CDR2 YFSETQ come from the germline V gene. The CDR3 consists of 14 residues. The CDR3 protein is CASSSPGQGEKLFF. The DNA of the CDR3 is TGCGCCAGCAGCTCTCCGGGACAGGGTGAAAAACTGTTTTTT.

The V call is TRBV7-9, the J call TRBJ2-7; 8 positions match TRBD2. Germline CDR1 is SEHNR and CDR2 is FQNEAQ (reference sequence). The CDR3 runs 16 residues. V lost 1 base, J lost 5 bases, and 10 bases stayed unmatched. DNA of the CDR3: TGTGCCAGCAGCTTAGAGCGGGAGACCACCGGGCACGAGCAGTACTTC. As protein: CASSLERETTGHEQYF.

This clone came up a few times. J is TRBJ2-3 and V is TRBV18; no definite D call. Per the germline V gene, CDR1 is KGHSH and CDR2 is LQKENI. Trimming stripped 5 bases from V and 0 bases from J, with 3 bases between. This CDR3 spans 12 amino acids. The CDR3 nucleotides read TGTGCCAGCTCAGACAGCACAGATACGCAGTATTTT. Translated, it gives CASSDSTDTQYF.

The chain couples TRBV29-1 to TRBJ2-3; 7 bases line up with TRBD1. The V and J ends lost 4 bases and 6 bases, in that order; junction bases with no gene match: 10. Germline V lookup: CDR1 SQVTM, CDR2 ANQGSEA. There are 14 residues in the CDR3. The CDR3 DNA reads TGCAGCGTTGGTGGCGGGCAGGGGGTTGATACGCAGTATTTT. The encoded protein is CSVGGGQGVDTQYF.

The gene calls are TRBV6-5 and TRBJ2-7; tentative D call: TRBD1 (5 bases). V lost 6 bases and J lost 0, with 12 bases in between. The germline V gene has CDR1 MNHEY and CDR2 SVGAGI. The CDR3 runs 14 residues. CDR3 region: CASRDSYSSYEQYF. CDR3 bases: TGTGCCAGCAGAGACAGCTACAGCTCCTACGAGCAGTACTTC.

The CDR3 DNA is TGTGCCAGCAGCCTGGTGGGGGTTGAGACCCAGTACTTC. This gives the protein CASSLVGVETQYF. The rearrangement joins TRBV7-9 to TRBJ2-5, with D perhaps assigned TRBD1 or TRBD2 (5 bases each). Trimming cost V 5 bases and J 5 bases, with 12 bases left between them. This CDR3 comprises 13 residues. Per the germline V gene, CDR1 is SEHNR and CDR2 is FQNEAQ (reference sequence). Full variable domain (missing parts from reference TRBV7-9 and TRBJ2-5): DTGVSQNPRHKITKRGQNVTFRCDPISEHNRLYWYRQTLGQGPEFLTYFQNEAQLEKSRLLSDRFSAERPKGSFSTLEIQRTEQGDSAMYLCASSLVGVETQYFGPGTRLLVL.

Only a few counts were recorded for this clone. This chain joins TRBV29-1 and TRBJ1-1; D uncertain. This CDR3 region has 13 residues. Per germline, CDR1 SQVTM and CDR2 ANQGSEA. The ends were cut back, 7 bases at V and 5 bases at J, with 17 bases in the middle. The CDR3 DNA reads as TGCAGCGGGGCACAAATCGGAGGGACTGAAGCTTTCTTT. As protein: CSGAQIGGTEAFF.

This chain uses TRBV2 with TRBJ2-1; 7 nucleotides line up with TRBD2. The CDR3 runs to 12 residues. V lost 10 bases and J lost 7; bases outside the gene matches: 7. Germline V gene lookup returns CDR1 SNHLY and CDR2 FYNNEI. The CDR3 sequence: CATSGLGNEQFF. CDR3 DNA: TGTGCCACCTCCGGACTAGGGAATGAGCAGTTCTTC.

This clone has a handful of counts. This chain joins TRBV2 and TRBJ2-1, with D tentatively TRBD1 or TRBD2 (5 bases each). The CDR3 totals 13 residues. V was pared by 5 bases and J by 12 bases, with 17 bases between. Germline V gene data show CDR1 as SNHLY and CDR2 as FYNNEI. The CDR3 DNA reads as TGTGCCAGCAGTCCGGACCTCACGAGGGGGCAGTTCTTC. Translation: CASSPDLTRGQFF.

The chain links TRBV6-1 to TRBJ2-7; the D call may be TRBD1 or TRBD2 (5 bases each). The CDR3 has 14 residues. CDR1 is MNHNS and CDR2 is SASEGT in the germline V gene. With 1 base removed from V and 4 bases from J, the gap between germline ends came to 11 bases. The CDR3 region is CASSEDGASYEQYF. For the CDR3, the DNA is TGTGCCAGCAGTGAAGACGGGGCGTCATACGAGCAGTACTTC.

This clone was observed a handful of times. CDR3 DNA: TGTGCCAGCAGCCAAGTCGCTGAGACCTACGAGCAGTACTTC. Its translation: CASSQVAETYEQYF. This chain connects TRBV4-2 to TRBJ2-7; no firm D call. The V and J ends lost 1 base and 2 bases respectively, with 9 bases between them. Per the germline V gene, CDR1 is LGHNA and CDR2 is YNFKEQ. The CDR3 runs to 14 residues.

This rearrangement joins TRBV28 to TRBJ1-2; the match to TRBD1 covers 7 bases. Germline lookup yields CDR1 MDHEN and CDR2 SYDVKM. The length of the CDR3 is 16 residues. The J segment lost 2 bases and the V segment lost 5 bases, leaving 11 bases of the junction unmatched. The CDR3 loop reads CASSRPGTAANYGYTF. Written as DNA, the CDR3 is TGTGCCAGCAGTCGACCGGGGACAGCGGCCAACTATGGCTACACCTTC.